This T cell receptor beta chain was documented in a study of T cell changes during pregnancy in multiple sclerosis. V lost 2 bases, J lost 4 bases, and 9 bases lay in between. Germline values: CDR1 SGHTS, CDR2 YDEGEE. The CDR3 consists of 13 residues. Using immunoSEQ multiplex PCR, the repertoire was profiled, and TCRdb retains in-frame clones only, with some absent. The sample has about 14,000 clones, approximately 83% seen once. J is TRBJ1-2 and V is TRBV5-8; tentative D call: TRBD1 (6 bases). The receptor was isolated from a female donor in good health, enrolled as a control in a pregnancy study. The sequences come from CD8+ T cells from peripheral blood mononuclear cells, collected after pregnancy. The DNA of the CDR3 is TGTGCCAGCAGCTTCCAGGGGAGCTATGGCTACACCTTC. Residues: CASSFQGSYGYTF.